What follows describes a single T cell receptor beta chain. Its recognized antigen is unknown. Base qualities are not provided; no much larger clone lies one nucleotide away. The CDR3 covers 18 residues, taking in both the cysteine and the phenylalanine. The sequence is cut down to CDR3 DNA, 54 bases in frame from base 1. CDR1 and CDR2 are read off the germline V gene (reference sequence) as LGHDT and YNNKEL. V trim: 2 bases; J trim: 6 bases; unmatched bases: 12. The library was obtained by the immunoSEQ multiplex PCR assay. Imported from immuneACCESS, the table was reduced by TCRdb to in-frame sequences with V and J called. These copies leave out some clones; in studies compared against another copy, an unresolved V gene accounts for under half, and the cause of the remainder is not known. The sample has 85,000 to 100,000 clones on record, approximately 93% of them singletons. About 7.3% of the sample is held by the ten biggest clonotypes.

This record comes from a study of control samples from healthy donors and cancer patients (dated by TCRdb to 2020 to 2022). The sequence was obtained from a man aged 18 to 30 in good health. The chain is made from TRBV3-1 (or the pseudogene TRBV3-2) and TRBJ2-3; 12 bases in between match TRBD2. The sample taken for sequencing was blood. The CDR3 loop reads CASSQRGRLAGVEDTQYF. The nucleotides read TGTGCCAGCAGCCAACGGGGTAGACTAGCGGGGGTAGAGGATACGCAGTATTTT.